These T cell receptor beta chains were read from a single sample in a study of T cells in Graves' hyperthyroidism and ophthalmopathy. From the multiplex PCR reads, TCRdb called clonotypes with MiXCR, one entry per CDR3 protein. The sample holds roughly 200,000 distinct CDR3 sequences, about 18% seen once. Sequenced input: blood. The receptors shown here come from a man aged 35 to 55 with Graves' hyperthyroidism. Both conserved end residues are part of each CDR3. Fields, in order: V gene, J gene, clone size, D gene, CDR3 DNA, CDR3 protein. D genes are given only for firm matches. Size is stated for part of the rows, as once, few or many counts, or as a class when the clone is expanded.

TRBV28	TRBJ2-3	-	TRBD1	TGTGCCAGCAGTTTTGTTCATGCGCCGGGGACAGGGAACACAGATACGCAGTATTTT	CASSFVHAPGTGNTDTQYF
TRBV5-1	TRBJ1-1	-	TRBD1	TGCGCCAGCAGCTCCGGGACAGGGGGCCCGGGGTCTGAAGCTTTCTTT	CASSSGTGGPGSEAFF
TRBV6-1	TRBJ2-5	many	-	TGTGCCAGCAATCCACGGGGGGAGACCCAGTACTTC	CASNPRGETQYF
TRBV7-9	TRBJ2-1	once	-	TGTGCCAGCAGCTTGAGGGTGATTAGCGGCAATGAGCAGTTCTTC	CASSLRVISGNEQFF
TRBV10-3	TRBJ2-7	-	TRBD1	TGTGCCATCAGTGAGGACAGGGGCCGACTTTACGAGCAGTACTTC	CAISEDRGRLYEQYF
TRBV2	TRBJ2-7	many	-	TGTGCCAGCAGCTACCTAAAACAAACCTACGAGCAGTACTTC	CASSYLKQTYEQYF
TRBV20-1	TRBJ2-5	many	TRBD2	TGCAGTGCTAGAGCGGGGGGGGCCGTTCAAGAGACCCAGTACTTC	CSARAGGAVQETQYF
TRBV7-2	TRBJ2-7	-	-	TGTGCCAGCAGCTTAGGCGGGGCTGCCTACGAGCAGTACTTC	CASSLGGAAYEQYF
TRBV28	TRBJ1-5	-	TRBD1	TGTGCCAGCAGGGGACAGGGTCAGCCCCAGCATTTT	CASRGQGQPQHF
TRBV11-1	TRBJ1-4	-	-	TGTGCCAGCAGCCCGGGAAGGGGGAATGAAAAACTGTTTTTT	CASSPGRGNEKLFF
TRBV4-1	TRBJ2-7	few	-	TGCGCCAGCAGCCGACAGGAAGACGCCTACGAGCAGTACTTC	CASSRQEDAYEQYF
TRBV28	TRBJ1-2	few	-	TGTGCCAGCAGTTTAGCAGCCTTAAACTATGGCTACACCTTC	CASSLAALNYGYTF
TRBV13	TRBJ2-1	-	-	TGTGCCAGCAGCTTAGAACGGCCGTTCTTC	CASSLERPFF
TRBV7-2	TRBJ1-3	few	-	TGTGCCAGCAGCCCAGAGGGGACAATAGGCTCTGGAAACACCATATATTTT	CASSPEGTIGSGNTIYF
TRBV5-8	TRBJ1-4	-	TRBD1	TGTGCCAGCAGCTTTCAACGGACAGGGGGCGATGAAAAACTGTTTTTT	CASSFQRTGGDEKLFF
TRBV20-1	TRBJ2-7	many	TRBD1	TGCAGTGCTGCGGAAACGGACAGGTACGAGCAGTACTTC	CSAAETDRYEQYF
TRBV10-1	TRBJ1-5	few	TRBD1	TGCGCCAGCAGTGAGACGACAGGGGTTACGCCCCAGCATTTT	CASSETTGVTPQHF
TRBV10-3	TRBJ2-5	many	TRBD2	TGTGCCATCAGGGGTCCTAGCGGGGGGCAAGAGACCCAGTACTTC	CAIRGPSGGQETQYF
TRBV12-3/TRBV12-4	TRBJ1-4	few	-	TGTGCCAGCAGTGCACCGGGCCGGTCTGATGAAAAACTGTTTTTT	CASSAPGRSDEKLFF
TRBV5-1	TRBJ1-1	-	-	TGCGCCAGCAGCTTGGCGTGGGAAGGCACTGAAGCTTTCTTT	CASSLAWEGTEAFF
TRBV29-1	TRBJ2-3	-	-	TGCAGCGTTGCGGCGGATAGCACAGATACGCAGTATTTT	CSVAADSTDTQYF
TRBV7-3	TRBJ2-3	-	-	TGTGCCAGCAGCTTAGGGGCGGGATGGGGCCCAAATACGCAGTATTTT	CASSLGAGWGPNTQYF
TRBV2	TRBJ1-5	many	-	TGTGCCAGCAGTGAACTGGGAGGCATATATAGCAATCAGCCCCAGCATTTT	CASSELGGIYSNQPQHF
TRBV18	TRBJ1-2	many	-	TGTGCCAGCTCACTGACTGGACAAGACTTATATGGCTACACCTTC	CASSLTGQDLYGYTF
TRBV7-6	TRBJ2-2	many	TRBD2	TGTGCCAGCAGCTTAGCACTAGCGGGGGGGACGAACACCGGGGAGCTGTTTTTT	CASSLALAGGTNTGELFF